The clone carrying this TCR beta chain was observed many times. Sample time point: longitudinal time-point 2. One entry per CDR3 protein results from TCRdb running MiXCR on the 5' RACE reads. In the table there are roughly 60,000 distinct CDR3 sequences, more than 7.5% of which are singletons. This sample is part of a study of neurological immune-mediated disorders. The V and J ends lost 3 bases and 6 bases respectively, with 12 bases between them. The CDR3 sequence is 14 residues long. The germline V gene encodes CDR1 KGHDR and CDR2 SFDVKD. The sequence was collected from a man under 40 in good health. The J gene is TRBJ2-3, the V gene TRBV24-1; D not resolved. The sample comprised PBMCs. This CDR3 is CATSDNLGLDTQYF. Here the CDR3 DNA reads TGTGCCACCAGTGATAATTTGGGGTTGGATACGCAGTATTTT.